This is a list of T cell receptor beta chains from one sample in a study of blood T cells in healthy people across ages. TCRdb re-called the 5' RACE reads with MiXCR, one entry per CDR3 protein. In the table there are roughly 650,000 distinct CDR3 sequences, about 32% of which are singletons. What was sequenced was blood. These TCRs come from a woman aged 80 or over in good health. The CDR3 runs from the conserved cysteine through the conserved F or W. Each record gives: J gene, V gene, CDR3 length, D gene, clone size, CDR3 DNA, CDR3 protein. A D gene is named only where the DNA matches it firmly. Size is omitted from some rows. Given values are once, few, many or a class for expanded clones.

J: TRBJ2-1; V: TRBV2; length: 13; D: -; size: many; DNA: TGTGCCAGCAGTGAGGGTCAGTTCTATGAGCAGTTCTTC; CDR3: CASSEGQFYEQFF
J: TRBJ2-7; V: TRBV6-2/TRBV6-3; length: 13; D: TRBD1; size: few; DNA: TGTGCCAGCAGTTACAAGGGGGCTACCGAGCAGTACTTC; CDR3: CASSYKGATEQYF
J: TRBJ1-2; V: TRBV29-1; length: 14; D: TRBD1; size: few; DNA: TGCAGCGCAAAACCGGGACAGGGGTCATATGGCTACACCTTC; CDR3: CSAKPGQGSYGYTF
J: TRBJ1-2; V: TRBV3-1; length: 15; D: -; size: -; DNA: TGTGCCAGCAGCTCACCAGGCCCCACCGGGGCTGGCTACACCTTC; CDR3: CASSSPGPTGAGYTF
J: TRBJ1-2; V: TRBV4-3; length: 13; D: -; size: -; DNA: TGCGCCAGCAGCCAAGTGGCAGGGAGCGGCTACACCTTC; CDR3: CASSQVAGSGYTF
J: TRBJ2-7; V: TRBV29-1; length: 14; D: -; size: many; DNA: TGCAGCGTTGTTGGCGGCACCACGACCCGCGAGCAGTACTTC; CDR3: CSVVGGTTTREQYF
J: TRBJ1-2; V: TRBV19; length: 14; D: -; size: -; DNA: TGTGCCAGTAGTGGTTTCGAGGGGAACTATGGCTACACCTTC; CDR3: CASSGFEGNYGYTF
J: TRBJ1-3; V: TRBV5-1; length: 19; D: TRBD1; size: -; DNA: TGCGCCAGCAGCGGATACGGGACAGGGTCCGTCTTCTCTGGAAACACCATATATTTT; CDR3: CASSGYGTGSVFSGNTIYF
J: TRBJ1-4; V: TRBV12-3/TRBV12-4; length: 16; D: -; size: -; DNA: TGTGCCAGCAGTCAATACCGGGACGGCGATGATGAAAAACTGTTTTTT; CDR3: CASSQYRDGDDEKLFF
J: TRBJ1-5; V: TRBV10-3; length: 15; D: -; size: -; DNA: TGTGCCATCAGTGAAAGAAGGAATAGCAATCGGCCCCAGCATTTT; CDR3: CAISERRNSNRPQHF